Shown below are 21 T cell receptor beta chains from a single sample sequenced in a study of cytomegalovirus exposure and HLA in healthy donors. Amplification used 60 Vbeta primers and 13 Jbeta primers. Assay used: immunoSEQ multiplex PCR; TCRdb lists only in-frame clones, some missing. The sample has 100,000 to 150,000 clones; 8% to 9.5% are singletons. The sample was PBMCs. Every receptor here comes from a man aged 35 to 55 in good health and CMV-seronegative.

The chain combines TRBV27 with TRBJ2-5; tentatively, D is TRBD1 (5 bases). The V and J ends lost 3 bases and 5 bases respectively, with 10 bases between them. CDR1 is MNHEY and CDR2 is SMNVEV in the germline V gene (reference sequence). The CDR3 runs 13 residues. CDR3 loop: CASSFSRVETQYF. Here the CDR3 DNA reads TGTGCCAGCAGTTTTAGCAGGGTGGAGACCCAGTACTTC.

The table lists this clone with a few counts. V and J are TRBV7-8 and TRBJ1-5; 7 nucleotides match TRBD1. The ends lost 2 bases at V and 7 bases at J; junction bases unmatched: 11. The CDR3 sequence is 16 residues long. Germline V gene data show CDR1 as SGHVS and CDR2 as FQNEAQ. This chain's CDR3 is CASSLPKTGPTQPQHF. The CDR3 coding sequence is TGTGCCAGCAGCTTACCCAAGACAGGGCCAACCCAGCCCCAGCATTTT.

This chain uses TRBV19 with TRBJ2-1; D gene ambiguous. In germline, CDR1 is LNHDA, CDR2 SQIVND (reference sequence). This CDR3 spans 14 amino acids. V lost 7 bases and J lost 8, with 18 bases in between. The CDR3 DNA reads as TGTGCCAGTACCGCCCTCGCCGCTTCGGATGAGCAGTTCTTC. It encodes CASTALAASDEQFF.

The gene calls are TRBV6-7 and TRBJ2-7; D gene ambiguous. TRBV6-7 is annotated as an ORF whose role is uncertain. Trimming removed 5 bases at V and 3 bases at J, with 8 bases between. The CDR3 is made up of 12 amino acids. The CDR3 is CASSTLSYEQYF. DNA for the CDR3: TGTGCCAGCAGTACGCTTAGCTACGAGCAGTACTTC.

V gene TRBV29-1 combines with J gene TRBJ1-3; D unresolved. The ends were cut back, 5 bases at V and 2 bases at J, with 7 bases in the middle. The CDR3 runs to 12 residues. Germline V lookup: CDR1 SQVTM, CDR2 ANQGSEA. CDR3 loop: CSVSAAGNTIYF. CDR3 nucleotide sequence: TGCAGCGTTAGTGCAGCTGGAAACACCATATATTTT.

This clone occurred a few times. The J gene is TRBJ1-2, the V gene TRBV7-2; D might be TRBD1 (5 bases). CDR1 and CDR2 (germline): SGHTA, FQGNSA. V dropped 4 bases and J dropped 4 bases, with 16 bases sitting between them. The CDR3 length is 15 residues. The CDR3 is CASSSEEQAVYGYTF. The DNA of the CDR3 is TGTGCCAGCAGCTCCGAGGAACAGGCTGTCTATGGCTACACCTTC.

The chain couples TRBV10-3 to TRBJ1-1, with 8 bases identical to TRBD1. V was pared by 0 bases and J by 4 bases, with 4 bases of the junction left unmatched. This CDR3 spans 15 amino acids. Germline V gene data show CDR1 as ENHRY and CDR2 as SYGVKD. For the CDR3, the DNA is TGTGCCATCAGTGAGTCGACAGGGGAGGGCACTGAAGCTTTCTTT. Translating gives CAISESTGEGTEAFF.

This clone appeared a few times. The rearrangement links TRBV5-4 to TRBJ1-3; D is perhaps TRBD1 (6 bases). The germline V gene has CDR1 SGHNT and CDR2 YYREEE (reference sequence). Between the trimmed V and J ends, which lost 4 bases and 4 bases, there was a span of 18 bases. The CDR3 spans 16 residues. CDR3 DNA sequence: TGTGCCAGCAGCATGGACAGTTTCGTTCCCGGAAACACCATATATTTT. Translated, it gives CASSMDSFVPGNTIYF.

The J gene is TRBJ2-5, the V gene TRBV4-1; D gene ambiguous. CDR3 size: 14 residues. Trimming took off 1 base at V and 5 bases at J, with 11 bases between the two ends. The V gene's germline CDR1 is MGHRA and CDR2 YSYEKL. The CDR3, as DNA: TGCGCCAGCAGCCAAGGGAGAGGCTCGGAGACCCAGTACTTC. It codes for CASSQGRGSETQYF.

The CDR3 loop reads CASGALTFNEKLFF. The CDR3 bases are TGTGCCAGCGGGGCCTTGACTTTTAATGAAAAACTGTTTTTT. The chain joins TRBV2 to TRBJ1-4; D is possibly TRBD1 (5 bases). The CDR3 loop spans 14 amino acids. Trimming removed 8 bases at V and 4 bases at J, with 14 bases between. Looked up from germline, CDR1 is SNHLY and CDR2 is FYNNEI.

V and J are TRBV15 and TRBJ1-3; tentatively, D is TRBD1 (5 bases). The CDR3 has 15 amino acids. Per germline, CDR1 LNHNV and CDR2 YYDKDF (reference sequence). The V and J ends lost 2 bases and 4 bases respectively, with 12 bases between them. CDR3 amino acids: CATSRYNQGGNTIYF. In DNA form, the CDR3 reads TGTGCCACCAGCAGATACAACCAGGGAGGAAACACCATATATTTT.

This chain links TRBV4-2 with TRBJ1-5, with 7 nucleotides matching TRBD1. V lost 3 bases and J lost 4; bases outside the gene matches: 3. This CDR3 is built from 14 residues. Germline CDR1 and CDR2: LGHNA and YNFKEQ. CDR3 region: CASSHGTENQPQHF. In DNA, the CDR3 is TGTGCCAGCAGCCACGGGACAGAGAATCAGCCCCAGCATTTT.

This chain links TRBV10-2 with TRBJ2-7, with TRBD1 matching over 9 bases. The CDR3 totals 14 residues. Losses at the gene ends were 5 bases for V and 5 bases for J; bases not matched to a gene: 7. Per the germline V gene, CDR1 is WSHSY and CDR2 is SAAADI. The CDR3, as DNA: TGCGCCAGCAGTCCACAGGGGGCGTCCCACGAGCAGTACTTC. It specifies CASSPQGASHEQYF.

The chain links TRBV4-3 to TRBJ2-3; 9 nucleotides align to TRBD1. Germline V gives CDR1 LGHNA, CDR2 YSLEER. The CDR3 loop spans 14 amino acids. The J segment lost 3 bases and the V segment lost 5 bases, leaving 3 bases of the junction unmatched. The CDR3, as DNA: TGCGCCAGCAGCTACGGACAGGGGACAGATACGCAGTATTTT. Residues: CASSYGQGTDTQYF.

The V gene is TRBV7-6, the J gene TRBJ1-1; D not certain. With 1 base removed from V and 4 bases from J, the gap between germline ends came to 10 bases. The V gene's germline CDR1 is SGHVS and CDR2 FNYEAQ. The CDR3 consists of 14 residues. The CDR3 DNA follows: TGTGCCAGCAGCTTAGGAGAGGAGCGCACTGAAGCTTTCTTT. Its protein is CASSLGEERTEAFF. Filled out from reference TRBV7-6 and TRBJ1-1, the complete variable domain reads GAGVSQSPRYKVTKRGQDVALRCDPISGHVSLYWYRQALGQGPEFLTYFNYEAQQDKSGLPNDRFSAERPEGSISTLTIQRTEQRDSAMYRCASSLGEERTEAFFGQGTRLTVV.

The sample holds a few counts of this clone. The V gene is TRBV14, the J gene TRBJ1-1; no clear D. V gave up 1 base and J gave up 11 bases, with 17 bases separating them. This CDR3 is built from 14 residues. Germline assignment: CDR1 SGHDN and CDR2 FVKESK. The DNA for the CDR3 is TGTGCCAGCAGCCAAGTTCTAGTCCCCGCCTTGGCTTTCTTT. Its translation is CASSQVLVPALAFF. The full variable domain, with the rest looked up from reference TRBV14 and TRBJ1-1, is EAGVTQFPSHSVIEKGQTVTLRCDPISGHDNLYWYRRVMGKEIKFLLHFVKESKQDESGMPNNRFLAERTGGTYSTLKVQPAELEDSGVYFCASSQVLVPALAFFGQGTRLTVV.

CDR3 sequence (DNA): TGTGCCAGCAGCCACGGACTAGCGGGGGGGGGTGGCGAGCAGTTCTTC. Translation gives CASSHGLAGGGGEQFF. This chain joins TRBV4-2 and TRBJ2-1; TRBD2 agrees at 15 bases. The CDR3 loop spans 16 amino acids. V lost 3 bases to trimming and J lost 10 bases; unmatched junction nucleotides: 7. Germline CDR1 LGHNA, CDR2 YNFKEQ.

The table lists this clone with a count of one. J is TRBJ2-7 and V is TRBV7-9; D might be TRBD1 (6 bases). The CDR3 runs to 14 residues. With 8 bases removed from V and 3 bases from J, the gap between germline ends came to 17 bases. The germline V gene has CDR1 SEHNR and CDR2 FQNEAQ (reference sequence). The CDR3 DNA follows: TGTGCCAGCTCCCGAGGGGGATTCCTCTACGAGCAGTACTTC. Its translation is CASSRGGFLYEQYF.

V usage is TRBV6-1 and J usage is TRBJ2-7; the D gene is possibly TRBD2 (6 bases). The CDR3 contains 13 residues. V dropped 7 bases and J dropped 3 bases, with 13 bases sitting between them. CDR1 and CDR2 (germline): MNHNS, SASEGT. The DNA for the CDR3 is TGTGCCAGCATGAGGGCGGGGCACTACGAGCAGTACTTC. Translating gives CASMRAGHYEQYF.

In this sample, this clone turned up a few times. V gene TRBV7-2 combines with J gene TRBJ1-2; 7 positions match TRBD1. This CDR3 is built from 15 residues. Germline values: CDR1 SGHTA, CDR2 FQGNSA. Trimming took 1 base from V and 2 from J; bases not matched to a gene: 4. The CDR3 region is CASSLVTGANYGYTF. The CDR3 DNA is TGTGCCAGCAGCTTAGTAACAGGGGCGAACTATGGCTACACCTTC.

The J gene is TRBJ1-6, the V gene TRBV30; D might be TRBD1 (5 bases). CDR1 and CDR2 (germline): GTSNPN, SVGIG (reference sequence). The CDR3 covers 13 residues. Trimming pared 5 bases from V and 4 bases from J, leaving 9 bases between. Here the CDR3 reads CAWSQAYNSPLHF. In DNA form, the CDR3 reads TGTGCCTGGTCACAGGCTTATAATTCACCCCTCCACTTT.